This is a list of T cell receptor beta chains from one sample in a study of T cells in Graves' hyperthyroidism and ophthalmopathy. TCRdb used MiXCR to reprocess the multiplex PCR reads, holding one entry per CDR3 protein. This table holds about 300,000 distinct CDR3 sequences, roughly an eighth found once. The sample comprised blood. All receptors come from a woman in her 40s with Graves' hyperthyroidism. Both conserved end residues are part of each CDR3. D genes are given only for firm matches. Rows may omit the clone size; those that give it use once, few, many or a size class.

-	TRBV11-2	many	TRBJ2-7	CASSPWAGLSSYEQYF	TGTGCCAGCAGCCCCTGGGCGGGTCTAAGCTCCTACGAGCAGTACTTC
-	TRBV6-1	many	TRBJ2-3	CASRDTQYTQYF	TGTGCCAGCCGGGACACCCAGTATACGCAGTATTTT
TRBD1	TRBV13	many	TRBJ2-1	CASSLESGFGTDIRVVDEQFF	TGTGCCAGCAGCTTAGAGTCAGGGTTTGGGACAGACATTCGGGTTGTCGATGAGCAGTTCTTC
-	TRBV20-1	many	TRBJ2-3	CSATRDPASTDTQYF	TGCAGTGCTACCCGGGACCCCGCTAGCACAGATACGCAGTATTTT
-	TRBV11-2	many	TRBJ2-7	CASSLGSEAMGAIYEQYF	TGTGCCAGCAGCTTAGGATCGGAGGCGATGGGGGCGATTTACGAGCAGTACTTC
-	TRBV13	many	TRBJ2-7	CASSLARFTQPSSYEQYF	TGTGCCAGCAGTCTAGCAAGGTTTACACAACCTAGCTCCTACGAGCAGTACTTC
TRBD1	TRBV29-1	few	TRBJ1-1	CSVGTGRSTEAFF	TGCAGCGTCGGGACAGGGAGGAGCACTGAAGCTTTCTTT
-	TRBV19	many	TRBJ1-1	CASSGGAGMDTEAFF	TGTGCCAGTAGTGGGGGGGCTGGGATGGACACTGAAGCTTTCTTT
-	TRBV9	-	TRBJ2-5	CASSPLKETQYF	TGTGCCAGCAGCCCTCTCAAAGAGACCCAGTACTTC
-	TRBV7-8	many	TRBJ2-3	CASSQTGLYTDTQYF	TGTGCCAGCAGCCAGACGGGACTTTACACAGATACGCAGTATTTT
TRBD1	TRBV29-1	many	TRBJ2-3	CSVAQGQGSADTQYF	TGCAGCGTTGCCCAAGGACAGGGCTCCGCAGATACGCAGTATTTT
-	TRBV7-9	many	TRBJ2-5	CASSSEGWRATETQYF	TGTGCCAGCAGCTCCGAAGGATGGAGGGCCACTGAGACCCAGTACTTC
-	TRBV7-9	many	TRBJ1-2	CASSLGLGNGYTF	TGTGCCAGCAGCTTGGGACTTGGCAATGGCTACACCTTC
-	TRBV4-1	few	TRBJ2-7	CASSQVWPGEKWGQYF	TGCGCCAGCAGCCAAGTTTGGCCCGGAGAGAAGTGGGGGCAGTACTTC
TRBD2	TRBV6-4	once	TRBJ2-3	CASSDESGRVIADTQYF	TGTGCCAGCAGTGACGAGTCGGGGAGGGTGATTGCAGATACGCAGTATTTT
TRBD2	TRBV10-3	many	TRBJ2-7	CAISGRTSGLSYEQYF	TGTGCCATCAGTGGACGGACTAGCGGGCTCTCCTACGAGCAGTACTTC
-	TRBV15	-	TRBJ2-2	CATSRSTGTRNTGELFF	TGTGCCACCAGCAGATCGACCGGGACGCGGAACACCGGGGAGCTGTTTTTT
TRBD2	TRBV27	-	TRBJ2-2	CASSLIAGVATGELFF	TGTGCCAGCAGTCTGATAGCGGGAGTGGCCACCGGGGAGCTGTTTTTT
-	TRBV7-9	many	TRBJ1-1	CASSFTTEAFF	TGTGCCAGCAGCTTCACAACCGAAGCTTTCTTT
TRBD2	TRBV12-5	many	TRBJ2-1	CASGLVLADLNEQFF	TGTGCTAGTGGTTTGGTACTAGCGGACCTGAATGAGCAGTTCTTC
TRBD1	TRBV10-3	-	TRBJ1-5	CASWTGTSNQPQHF	TGTGCCAGCTGGACAGGGACAAGCAATCAGCCCCAGCATTTT
-	TRBV3-1	many	TRBJ2-1	CASSQRGGGGEQFF	TGTGCCAGCAGCCAGAGGGGGGGAGGGGGTGAGCAGTTCTTC
TRBD1	TRBV6-1	many	TRBJ2-5	CASTGGQETQYF	TGTGCCAGCACAGGGGGCCAAGAGACCCAGTACTTC
TRBD1	TRBV6-6	many	TRBJ2-1	CASSYGTGRNEQFF	TGTGCCAGCAGTTACGGGACAGGGAGAAATGAGCAGTTCTTC
TRBD2	TRBV6-1	few	TRBJ2-5	CASRPPGLAGETQYF	TGTGCCAGCAGGCCCCCGGGACTAGCGGGAGAGACCCAGTACTTC
-	TRBV4-1	-	TRBJ2-2	CASSQDRRSGELFF	TGCGCCAGCAGCCAAGATAGACGATCCGGGGAGCTGTTTTTT
-	TRBV20-1	many	TRBJ2-7	CSARDWNSGEGSIEQYF	TGCAGTGCTAGAGATTGGAATAGCGGTGAGGGCTCGATCGAGCAGTACTTC
-	TRBV20-1	many	TRBJ2-5	CSAPGHLRGETQYF	TGCAGTGCCCCGGGACACCTAAGAGGGGAGACCCAGTACTTC
-	TRBV12-3/TRBV12-4	many	TRBJ2-3	CASSLATTRGDTQYF	TGTGCCAGCAGTTTGGCTACTACTCGGGGGGATACGCAGTATTTT
-	TRBV3-1	few	TRBJ1-1	CASSAGRGQGTEAFF	TGTGCCAGCAGCGCCGGGCGGGGGCAGGGGACTGAAGCTTTCTTT
TRBD2	TRBV19	-	TRBJ2-2	CATMGLAGTGTGELFF	TGTGCCACTATGGGACTAGCGGGCACGGGGACCGGGGAGCTGTTTTTT
TRBD1	TRBV13	many	TRBJ1-2	CASSFLTGKRGYTF	TGTGCCAGCAGCTTTCTGACAGGGAAAAGGGGCTACACCTTC